This TCR beta chain was profiled in a study of OX40 agonist ivuxolimab in advanced cancers. Overall study context: The dose of intravenous ivuxolimab that patients received every 2 weeks ranged from 0.01 to 10 mg/kg.

Assay: immunoSEQ multiplex PCR; the TCRdb copy retains only in-frame clones and omits some. The table shows tens of thousands of clones, with 80% to 85% occurring only once. Study observations and caveats: Clonal expansion in partial responders at 0.1-3.0 mg/kg ranked among the lowest.

J lost 2 bases, V lost 3 bases, and 4 bases had no gene match. The CDR3 extends over 15 amino acids. Germline CDR1 KGHSH, CDR2 LQKENI. With respect to this clone: What it binds is not known.

The sequencing used CD4+ or CD8+ T cells sorted from blood, collected in a trial of the OX40 agonist ivuxolimab. The TCR comes from an adult with an advanced solid tumor such as melanoma, head and neck, liver or kidney cancer. The chain is built from TRBV18 and TRBJ2-1; 7 bases are shared with TRBD1. CDR3 sequence: CASSPGQGAYNEQFF. The DNA of the CDR3 is TGTGCCAGCTCACCGGGGCAGGGGGCCTACAATGAGCAGTTCTTC. The full variable domain, its missing parts supplied by reference TRBV18 and TRBJ2-1, is NAGVMQNPRHLVRRRGQEARLRCSPMKGHSHVYWYRQLPEEGLKFMVYLQKENIIDESGMPKERFSAEFPKEGPSILRIQQVVRGDSAAYFCASSPGQGAYNEQFFGPGTRLTVL.